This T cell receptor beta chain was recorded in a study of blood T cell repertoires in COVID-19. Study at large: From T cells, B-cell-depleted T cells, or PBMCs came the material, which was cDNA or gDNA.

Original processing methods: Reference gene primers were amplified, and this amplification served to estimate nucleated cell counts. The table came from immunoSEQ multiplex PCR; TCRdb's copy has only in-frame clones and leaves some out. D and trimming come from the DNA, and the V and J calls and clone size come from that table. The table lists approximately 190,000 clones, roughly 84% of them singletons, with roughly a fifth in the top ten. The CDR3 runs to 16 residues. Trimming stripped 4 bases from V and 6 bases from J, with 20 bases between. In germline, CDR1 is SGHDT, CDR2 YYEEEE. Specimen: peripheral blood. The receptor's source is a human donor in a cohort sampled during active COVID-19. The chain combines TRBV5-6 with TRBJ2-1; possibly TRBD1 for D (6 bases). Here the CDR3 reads CASSMLSGDGGNEQFF. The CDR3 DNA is TGTGCCAGCAGCATGCTTTCAGGGGACGGAGGCAATGAGCAGTTCTTC.